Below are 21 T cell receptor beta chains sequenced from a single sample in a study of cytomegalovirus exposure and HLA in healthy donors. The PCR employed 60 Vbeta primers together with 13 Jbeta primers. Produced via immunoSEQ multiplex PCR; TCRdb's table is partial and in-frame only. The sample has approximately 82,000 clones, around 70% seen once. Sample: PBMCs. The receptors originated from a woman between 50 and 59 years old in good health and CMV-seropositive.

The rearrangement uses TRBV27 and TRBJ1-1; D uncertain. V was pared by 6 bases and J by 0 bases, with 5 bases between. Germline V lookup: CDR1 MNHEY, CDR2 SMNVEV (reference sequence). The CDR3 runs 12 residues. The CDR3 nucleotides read TGTGCCAGCAGCCCCATGAACACTGAAGCTTTCTTT. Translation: CASSPMNTEAFF.

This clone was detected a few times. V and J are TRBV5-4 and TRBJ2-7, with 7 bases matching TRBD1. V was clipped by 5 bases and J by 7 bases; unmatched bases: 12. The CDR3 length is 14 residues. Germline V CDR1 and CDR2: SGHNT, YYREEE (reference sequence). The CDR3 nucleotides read TGTGCCAGCAGTTCGGGACAGACCTTAGGGGAGCAGTACTTC. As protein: CASSSGQTLGEQYF.

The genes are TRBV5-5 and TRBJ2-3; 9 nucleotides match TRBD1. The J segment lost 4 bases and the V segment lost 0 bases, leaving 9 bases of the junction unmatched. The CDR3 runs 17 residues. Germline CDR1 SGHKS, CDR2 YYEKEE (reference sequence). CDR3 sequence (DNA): TGTGCCAGCAGCTTGGCCCCGGGACAGGGAAGCCCAGATACGCAGTATTTT. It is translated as CASSLAPGQGSPDTQYF. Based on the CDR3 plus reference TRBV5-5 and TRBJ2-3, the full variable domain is DAGVTQSPTHLIKTRGQQVTLRCSPISGHKSVSWYQQVLGQGPQFIFQYYEKEERGRGNFPDRFSARQFPNYSSELNVNALLLGDSALYLCASSLAPGQGSPDTQYFGPGTRLTVL.

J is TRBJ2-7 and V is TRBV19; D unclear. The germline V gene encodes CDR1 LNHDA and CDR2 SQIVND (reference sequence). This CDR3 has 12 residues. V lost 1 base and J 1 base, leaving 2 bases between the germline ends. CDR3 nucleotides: TGTGCCAGTAGTATAGCGTCCTACGAGCAGTACTTC. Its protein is CASSIASYEQYF.

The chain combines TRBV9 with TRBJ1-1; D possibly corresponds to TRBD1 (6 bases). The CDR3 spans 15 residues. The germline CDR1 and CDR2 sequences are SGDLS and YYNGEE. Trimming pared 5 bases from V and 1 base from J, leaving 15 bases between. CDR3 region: CASRVGGGPNTEAFF. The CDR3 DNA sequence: TGTGCCAGCAGGGTTGGCGGGGGCCCGAACACTGAAGCTTTCTTT. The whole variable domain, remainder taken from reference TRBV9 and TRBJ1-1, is DSGVTQTPKHLITATGQRVTLRCSPRSGDLSVYWYQQSLDQGLQFLIQYYNGEERAKGNILERFSAQQFPDLHSELNLSSLELGDSALYFCASRVGGGPNTEAFFGQGTRLTVV.

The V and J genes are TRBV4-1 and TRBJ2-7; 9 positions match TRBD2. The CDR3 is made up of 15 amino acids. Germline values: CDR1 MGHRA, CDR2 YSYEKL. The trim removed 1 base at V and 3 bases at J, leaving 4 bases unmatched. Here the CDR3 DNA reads TGCGCCAGCAGCCAAGGGCTAGCGGGATACTACGAGCAGTACTTC. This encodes CASSQGLAGYYEQYF.

The CDR3 nucleotides are TGTGCCAGCAGTGAAGGGGGCGTATATGGCTACACCTTC. It codes for CASSEGGVYGYTF. This chain uses TRBV2 with TRBJ1-2; D may be TRBD1 (5 bases). Germline CDR1 and CDR2: SNHLY and FYNNEI. Trimming took 1 base from V and 5 from J, leaving 8 bases between them. The CDR3 length is 13 residues.

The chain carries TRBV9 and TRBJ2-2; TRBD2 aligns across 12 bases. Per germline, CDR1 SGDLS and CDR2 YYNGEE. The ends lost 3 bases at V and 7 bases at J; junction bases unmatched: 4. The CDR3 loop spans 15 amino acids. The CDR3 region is CASSDLAGGIGELFF. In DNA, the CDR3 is TGTGCCAGCAGCGATCTAGCGGGAGGGATCGGGGAGCTGTTTTTT.

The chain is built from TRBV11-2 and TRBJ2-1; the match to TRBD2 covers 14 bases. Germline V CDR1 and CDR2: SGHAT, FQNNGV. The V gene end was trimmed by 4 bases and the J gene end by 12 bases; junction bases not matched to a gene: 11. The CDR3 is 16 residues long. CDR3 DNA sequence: TGTGCCAGCAGCTCTAGGCCGGGACTAGCGGGAGTTGGGCAGTTCTTC. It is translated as CASSSRPGLAGVGQFF. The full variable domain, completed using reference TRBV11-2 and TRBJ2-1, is EAGVAQSPRYKIIEKRQSVAFWCNPISGHATLYWYQQILGQGPKLLIQFQNNGVVDDSQLPKDRFSAERLKGVDSTLKIQPAKLEDSAVYLCASSSRPGLAGVGQFFGPGTRLTVL.

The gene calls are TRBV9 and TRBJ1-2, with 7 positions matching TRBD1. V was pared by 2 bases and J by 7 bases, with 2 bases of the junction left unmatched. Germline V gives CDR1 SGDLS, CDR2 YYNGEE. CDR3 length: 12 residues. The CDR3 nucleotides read TGTGCCAGCAGCGTGGGACAGATTGGCTACACCTTC. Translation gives CASSVGQIGYTF.

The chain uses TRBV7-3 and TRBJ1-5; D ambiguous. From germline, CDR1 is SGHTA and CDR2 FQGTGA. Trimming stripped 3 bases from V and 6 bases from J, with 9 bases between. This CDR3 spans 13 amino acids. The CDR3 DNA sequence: TGTGCCAGCAGCTTCTACGAGGGTCAGCCCCAGCATTTT. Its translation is CASSFYEGQPQHF.

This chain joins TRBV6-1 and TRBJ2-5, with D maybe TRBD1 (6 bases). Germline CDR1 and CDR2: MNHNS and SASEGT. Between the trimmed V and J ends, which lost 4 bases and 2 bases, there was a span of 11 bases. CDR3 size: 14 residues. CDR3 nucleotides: TGTGCCAGCAGTGTTGACAGGTTACAAGAGACCCAGTACTTC. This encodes CASSVDRLQETQYF.

The CDR3 nucleotides are TGTGCCAGCAGCCAAGGTGGGGCAGCTGGTGGTAAGCAGTACTTC. Translated, it gives CASSQGGAAGGKQYF. The rearrangement links TRBV14 to TRBJ2-7; perhaps TRBD1 as D (5 bases). The CDR3 is 15 residues long. V was trimmed by 1 base and J by 8 bases, leaving 18 bases between them. Germline V gives CDR1 SGHDN, CDR2 FVKESK.

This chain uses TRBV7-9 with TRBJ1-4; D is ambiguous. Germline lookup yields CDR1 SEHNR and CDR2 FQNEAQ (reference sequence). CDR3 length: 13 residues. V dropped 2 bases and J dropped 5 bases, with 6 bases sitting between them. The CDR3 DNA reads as TGTGCCAGCAGCTTACAGATAAATGAAAAACTGTTTTTT. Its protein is CASSLQINEKLFF. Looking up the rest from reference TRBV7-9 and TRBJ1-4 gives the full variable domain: DTGVSQNPRHKITKRGQNVTFRCDPISEHNRLYWYRQTLGQGPEFLTYFQNEAQLEKSRLLSDRFSAERPKGSFSTLEIQRTEQGDSAMYLCASSLQINEKLFFGSGTQLSVL.

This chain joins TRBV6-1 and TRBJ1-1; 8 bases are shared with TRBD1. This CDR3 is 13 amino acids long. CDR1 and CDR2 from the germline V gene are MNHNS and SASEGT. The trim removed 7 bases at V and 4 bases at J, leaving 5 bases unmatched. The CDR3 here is CASTRTGPTEAFF. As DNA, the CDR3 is TGTGCCAGCACCAGGACAGGGCCCACTGAAGCTTTCTTT.

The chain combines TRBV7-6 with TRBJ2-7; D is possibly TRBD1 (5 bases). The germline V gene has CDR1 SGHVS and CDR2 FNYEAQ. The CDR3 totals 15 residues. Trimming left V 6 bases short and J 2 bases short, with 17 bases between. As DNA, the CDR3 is TGTGCCAGCAGTACCGAATGGGGCAGGGCCTACGAGCAGTACTTC. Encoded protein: CASSTEWGRAYEQYF.

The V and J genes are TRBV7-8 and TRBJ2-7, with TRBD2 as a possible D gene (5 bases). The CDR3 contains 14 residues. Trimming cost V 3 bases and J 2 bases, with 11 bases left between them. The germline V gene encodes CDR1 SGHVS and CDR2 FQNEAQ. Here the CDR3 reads CASSLYSGTYEQYF. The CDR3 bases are TGTGCCAGCAGCTTGTATTCGGGGACCTACGAGCAGTACTTC. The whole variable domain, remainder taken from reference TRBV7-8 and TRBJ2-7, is GAGVSQSPRYKVAKRGQDVALRCDPISGHVSLFWYQQALGQGPEFLTYFQNEAQLDKSGLPSDRFFAERPEGSVSTLKIQRTQQEDSAVYLCASSLYSGTYEQYFGPGTRLTVT.

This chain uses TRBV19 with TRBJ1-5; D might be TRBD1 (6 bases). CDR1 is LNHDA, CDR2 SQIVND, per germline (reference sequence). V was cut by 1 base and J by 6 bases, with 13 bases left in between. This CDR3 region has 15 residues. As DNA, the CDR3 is TGTGCCAGTAGTATAGGAGGGGGGGGCCGTCAGCCCCAGCATTTT. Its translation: CASSIGGGGRQPQHF.

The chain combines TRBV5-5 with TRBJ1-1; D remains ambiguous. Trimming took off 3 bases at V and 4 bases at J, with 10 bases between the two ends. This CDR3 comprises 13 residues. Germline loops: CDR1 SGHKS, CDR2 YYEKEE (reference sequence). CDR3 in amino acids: CASSSGWSTEAFF. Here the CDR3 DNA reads TGTGCCAGCAGCTCTGGATGGAGCACTGAAGCTTTCTTT. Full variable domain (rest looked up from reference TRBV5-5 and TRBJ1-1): DAGVTQSPTHLIKTRGQQVTLRCSPISGHKSVSWYQQVLGQGPQFIFQYYEKEERGRGNFPDRFSARQFPNYSSELNVNALLLGDSALYLCASSSGWSTEAFFGQGTRLTVV.

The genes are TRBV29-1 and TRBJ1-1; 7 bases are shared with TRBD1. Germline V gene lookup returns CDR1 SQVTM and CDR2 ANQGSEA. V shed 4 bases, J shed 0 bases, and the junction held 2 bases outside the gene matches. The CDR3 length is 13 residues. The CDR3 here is CSVGQGLNTEAFF. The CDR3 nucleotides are TGCAGCGTTGGACAGGGCCTGAACACTGAAGCTTTCTTT.

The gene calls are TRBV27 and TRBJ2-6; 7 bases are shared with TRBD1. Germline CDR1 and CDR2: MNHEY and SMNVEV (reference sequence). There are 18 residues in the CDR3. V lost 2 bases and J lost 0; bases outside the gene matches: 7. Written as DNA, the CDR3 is TGTGCCAGCAGTTTAGCCGCGACAGGGTTCTCTGGGGCCAACGTCCTGACTTTC. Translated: CASSLAATGFSGANVLTF.